The following is a T cell receptor beta chain sequence with its context. Which antigen it targets is not known. The record has no base qualities; no much larger clone is one base away. This sample is part of a study of OX40 agonist ivuxolimab in advanced cancers. For the wider study: The costimulatory receptor OX40 (CD134) was targeted by ivuxolimab, a fully human IgG2 agonistic monoclonal antibody. Prior anti-PD-1, anti-PD-L1 or anti-CTLA-4 therapy was permitted, and checkpoint inhibitors had been received by roughly 40% of dose-escalation patients. Of the roughly 52 patients in dose escalation, around 20 had hepatocellular carcinoma, about 15 had melanoma, 9 had renal cell carcinoma and 9 had head and neck cancer. Intravenous ivuxolimab was administered to patients every 2 weeks at six dose levels: 0.01, 0.1, 0.3, 1.5, 3 and 10 mg/kg. The monotherapy dose-escalation portion (N = 52 patients) of the phase I ivuxolimab trial is reported in the paper. A male proportion of about 79% and a mean age of roughly 55 years, ranging from 23 to 79, were recorded for the dose-escalation cohort. Peripheral TCRbeta sequencing was intended to test whether TCR sequence diversity was altered and clonal T-cell expansion was caused by ivuxolimab. Partial responses were achieved by three dose-escalation patients, of whom one had hepatocellular carcinoma and two had cutaneous melanoma. Paper-wide results and their limitations: In the 0.1-3.0 mg/kg groups, partial responders were among the patients with the lowest normalized peripheral clonal expansion, particularly in CD8+ T cells. At doses of 0.1 to 3.0 mg/kg, clonal expansion of both CD4+ and CD8+ blood T cells was observed from baseline to week 6. Antigen specificity was not determined for the clonally expanded peripheral T cells. On average, CD8+ T cells showed more expanded clones than CD4+ T cells after ivuxolimab. Low levels of normalized T-cell clonal expansion were also shown by some nonresponding patients.

Patients with a history of autoimmune disease or receiving systemic immunosuppression were excluded from the trial. Peripheral blood for TCR sequencing was collected from all dose cohorts at baseline, on cycle 4 day 1, and on cycle 7 day 1. Samples were obtained from an open-label, multicenter, first-in-human phase I dose-escalation trial of ivuxolimab. The trial enrolled adults with locally advanced or metastatic head and neck squamous cell, hepatocellular, melanoma or renal cell carcinoma. Before TCR sequencing, CD4+ and CD8+ T cells were separately sorted from peripheral blood. Inclusive of the bounding cysteine and phenylalanine, the CDR3 is 13 residues long. Only the CDR3 DNA stays, 39 bases, in frame from base 1. From a lookup of the germline V gene, CDR1 and CDR2 are MDHEN and SYDVKM. V and J are truncated by 6 bases and 5 bases respectively, leaving an intervening sequence of 13 bases. For sequencing of the TCRbeta CDR3 region, genomic DNA was extracted from the sorted cells. TCRbeta CDR3 regions were sequenced using the immunoSEQ Assay. This immuneACCESS table, as held by TCRdb, lists in-frame sequences with V and J called but not all clones. Of the missing ones, under half trace to an unresolved V gene in checked studies; the others have no known cause. In all, the sample holds around 58,000 clones, and more than 85% of those were seen once. Of the sample, 1.4% is held by the ten largest clones.

Sequenced here: CD4+ or CD8+ T cells sorted from blood, sampled in a trial of the OX40 agonist ivuxolimab. The chain is encoded by TRBV28 joined to TRBJ2-5, with TRBD2 as a weak D call on 7 bases. The TCR sequence derives from an adult with an advanced solid tumor such as melanoma, head and neck, liver or kidney cancer. CDR3 reads: CASSLGGGETQYF. The DNA sequence is given as TGTGCCAGCAGCTTGGGAGGGGGGGAGACCCAGTACTTC. Reference TRBV28 and TRBJ2-5 genes cover what lies past the CDR3, so the full variable domain is DVKVTQSSRYLVKRTGEKVFLECVQDMDHENMFWYRQDPGLGLRLIYFSYDVKMKEKGDIPEGYSVSREKKERFSLILESASTNQTSMYLCASSLGGGETQYFGPGTRLLVL.